Listed below are T cell receptor beta chains from one sample, sequenced in a study of T-cell reconstitution after alpha-beta-depleted transplantation in children. TCRdb re-derived calls from the PCR reads in MiXCR, one entry per CDR3 protein. The sample carries about 260,000 distinct CDR3 sequences, 7.5% to 9.5% recorded once. The starting material was PBMCs, mostly from graft donor cells, obtained 180 days after TCRalphabeta/CD19-depleted stem cell transplant. These receptors were obtained from a male patient younger than 18 who had a stem cell transplant for acute lymphoblastic leukemia, so the T cells may come from the graft donor. Each CDR3 is given with its conserved first and last residue. The D gene is left open where the match is weak. Size is stated for part of the rows, as once, few or many counts, or as a class when the clone is expanded.

>TRBJ1-3|NA|TRBV7-2|many
TGTGCCAGCAGTAGAGCAGTTCAGGGAAACACCATATATTTT
CASSRAVQGNTIYF
>TRBJ1-1|NA|TRBV27|many
TGTGCCAGCAGTTTAGGGGACCGGGGGAACACTGAAGCTTTCTTT
CASSLGDRGNTEAFF
>TRBJ1-2|NA|TRBV3-1|many
TGTGCCAGCAGCCAAGCGGGGTACTATGGCTACACCTTC
CASSQAGYYGYTF
>TRBJ2-5|NA|TRBV7-9|many
TGTGCCAGCAGCCCCCCGGGACTCCCCTCAGAGACCCAGTACTTC
CASSPPGLPSETQYF
>TRBJ2-3|NA|TRBV21-1|many
TGTGCCAGCAGACTCCAGGGTTGCACAGATACGCAGTATTTT
CASRLQGCTDTQYF
>TRBJ1-1|NA|TRBV6-5|NA
TGTGCCAGCAGTTGGGGTCGGCCGAACACTGAAGCTTTCTTT
CASSWGRPNTEAFF
>TRBJ2-7|TRBD1|TRBV6-5|many
TGTGCCAGCAGTTTCGGGACAGGGCAAGAGCAGTACTTC
CASSFGTGQEQYF
>TRBJ1-1|NA|TRBV16|many
TGTGCCAGCAGCCAATCATACCTAGGGGGGACTGAAGCTTTCTTT
CASSQSYLGGTEAFF
>TRBJ2-4|NA|TRBV5-4|NA
TGTGCCAGCAGCCCATTCAGGGAAGACATTCAGTACTTC
CASSPFREDIQYF
>TRBJ2-4|NA|TRBV19|few
TGTGCCAGTGGGGTCGGCCTGGTAGCCAAAAACATTCAGTACTTC
CASGVGLVAKNIQYF
>TRBJ2-7|TRBD1|TRBV5-5|many
TGTGCCAGCAGCCTGGGACAGGGGAGGGCCGAGCAGTACTTC
CASSLGQGRAEQYF
>TRBJ2-7|TRBD2|TRBV12-3/TRBV12-4|many
TGTGCCAGCAGGAAAGCGGGGCCCACCTACGAGCAGTACTTC
CASRKAGPTYEQYF
>TRBJ2-4|NA|TRBV7-9|many
TGTGCCAGCAGCTCGGGACAAAACATTCAGTACTTC
CASSSGQNIQYF
>TRBJ2-5|TRBD2|TRBV7-6|many
TGTGCCAGCAGCTTCGGACGCCCCGGGGGGGAGACCCAGTACTTC
CASSFGRPGGETQYF
>TRBJ2-5|NA|TRBV12-3/TRBV12-4|many
TGTGCCAGCAGGAACCCCGACCAAGAGACCCAGTACTTC
CASRNPDQETQYF
>TRBJ1-5|NA|TRBV12-5|once
TGTGCTAGTGGTTTGGTTGGTCAGGGGCCTAGCAATCAGCCCCAGCATTTT
CASGLVGQGPSNQPQHF
>TRBJ2-5|NA|TRBV7-2|many
TGTGCCAGCAGCTCCCCCACTAGGGATGGGACCCAGTACTTC
CASSSPTRDGTQYF
>TRBJ1-6|NA|TRBV7-9|many
TGTGCCAGCAGTTCGGGCCGAGATAATTCACCCCTCCACTTT
CASSSGRDNSPLHF
>TRBJ1-2|NA|TRBV6-5|many
TGTGCCAGCAGTTACTCCCCCCAAGGGGTTGGCTACACCTTC
CASSYSPQGVGYTF
>TRBJ2-3|NA|TRBV12-3/TRBV12-4|few
TGTGCCAGCAGTCCGTCGTCAGTAACTACAGATACGCAGTATTTT
CASSPSSVTTDTQYF
>TRBJ1-5|NA|TRBV5-1|many
TGCGCCAGCAGCTTGGGAGGCCTCGATCAGCCCCAGCATTTT
CASSLGGLDQPQHF
>TRBJ2-5|TRBD2|TRBV6-1|many
TGTGCCAGCAGTGACCTCGCTAGCGGGAGGAGGCAAGAGACCCAGTACTTC
CASSDLASGRRQETQYF
>TRBJ2-7|NA|TRBV4-2|many
TGTGCCAGCAGCCAAGATCCGGGGGAGCGGGCCTACGAGCAGTACTTC
CASSQDPGERAYEQYF
>TRBJ1-1|TRBD1|TRBV12-3/TRBV12-4|many
TGTGCCAGCACCGCGACAGGGCCGGGGACTGAAGCTTTCTTT
CASTATGPGTEAFF
>TRBJ2-3|NA|TRBV10-3|many
TGTGCCATCAGTGAGTCTAGAAGGGTGGCGGGGAGCACAGATACGCAGTATTTT
CAISESRRVAGSTDTQYF
>TRBJ2-1|NA|TRBV7-8|many
TGTGCCAGCCGTGCGGCTGCCTACAATGAGCAGTTCTTC
CASRAAAYNEQFF
>TRBJ1-2|TRBD1|TRBV6-1|many
TGTGCCAGCAGTCTAACAGGGGCCACTAACTATGGCTACACCTTC
CASSLTGATNYGYTF
>TRBJ2-1|TRBD2|TRBV11-2|many
TGTGCCAGCAGCTTACGGCGGACTAGCGGGGCCTACTACAATGAGCAGTTCTTC
CASSLRRTSGAYYNEQFF
>TRBJ2-1|NA|TRBV12-3/TRBV12-4|many
TGTGCCAGCGCCACCCCGGGAAAGAATGAGCAGTTCTTC
CASATPGKNEQFF
>TRBJ2-7|TRBD2|TRBV19|many
TGTGCCAGTAGTGAGCGGGATACCTACGAGCAGTACTTC
CASSERDTYEQYF
>TRBJ2-3|NA|TRBV6-5|many
TGTGCCAGCAGTCACGGACTAACCTCTTACACAGATACGCAGTATTTT
CASSHGLTSYTDTQYF
>TRBJ2-1|NA|TRBV9|many
TGTGCCAGCAGCGTAATTCCTGGGACTTCATCCTACAATGAGCAGTTCTTC
CASSVIPGTSSYNEQFF
>TRBJ2-1|TRBD2|TRBV18|many
TGTGCCAGAGGGCGGCTAGCGGTCTACAATGAGCAGTTCTTC
CARGRLAVYNEQFF
>TRBJ1-2|NA|TRBV20-1|many
TGCAGTGCTACACAGGGAAGCTATGGCTACACCTTC
CSATQGSYGYTF
>TRBJ1-4|NA|TRBV12-3/TRBV12-4|many
TGTGCCAGCAGCTCCATTCGCGACGGTGAAAAACTGTTTTTT
CASSSIRDGEKLFF
>TRBJ2-7|NA|TRBV5-6|many
TGTGCCAGCAGCTTGGGAACAGGCACATCCTACGAGCAGTACTTC
CASSLGTGTSYEQYF
>TRBJ2-6|TRBD1|TRBV12-3/TRBV12-4|many
TGTGCCAGCAGTCCCCAGGGGGTACCTGGGGCCAACGTCCTGACTTTC
CASSPQGVPGANVLTF
>TRBJ2-1|TRBD2|TRBV2|many
TGTGCCAGCAGTGAACTAGCGGCCCCGGGTTACAATGAGCAGTTCTTC
CASSELAAPGYNEQFF
>TRBJ1-5|NA|TRBV6-2/TRBV6-3|many
TGTGCCAGCAGTTACTCGGGTAGCTATCAGCCCCAGCATTTT
CASSYSGSYQPQHF
>TRBJ2-5|NA|TRBV9|many
TGTGCCAGCAGCCCCAAGGGTAGCGTGGAAGAGACCCAGTACTTC
CASSPKGSVEETQYF